The 25 T cell receptor beta chains below were found in one sample sequenced in a study of tumor and adjacent non-tumor tissue in lung cancer. The library came from three nested PCR rounds adapted from ARM-PCR protocols. TCRdb passed the multiplex PCR reads through MiXCR, listing each CDR3 protein once. The table shows 220,000 or so distinct CDR3 sequences, with 71% occurring only once. The template was RNA from unsorted bulk tissue. The source material was lung tumor tissue. The receptors stem from a man aged 55-75 years with non-small cell lung cancer.

Concerning this clonotype itself: A much larger clone sits a single nucleotide away, making a read error possible. The CDR3 loop reads CASWIRDPSRGYTF. In nucleotides, the CDR3 is TGTGCCAGTTGGATCCGGGACCCGTCGCGCGGCTACACCTTC. This sequence joins TRBV6-6 and TRBJ1-2, with a tentative D call TRBD1 (5 bases). The germline V gene encodes CDR1 MNHNY and CDR2 SVGAGI (reference sequence). V lost 9 bases, J lost 8 bases, and 22 bases lay in between. The CDR3 loop spans 14 amino acids.

This clonotype has a count of ten or more. The V call is TRBV20-1, the J call TRBJ1-2; D remains unclear. The CDR3 has 15 residues. V was clipped by 4 bases and J by 4 bases, with 19 bases between them. From germline, CDR1 is DFQATT and CDR2 SNEGSKA (reference sequence). The CDR3 DNA reads as TGCAGTGCTAACAGCTTACAAAAAACCGGCTATGGCTACACCTTC. It specifies CSANSLQKTGYGYTF.

To note about this clonotype: Mismatch with germline at one junction end may stem from a read error. The chain employs TRBV7-3 and TRBJ1-1, with TRBD1 as a possible D gene (5 bases). Germline-derived CDR1 and CDR2 are SGHTA and FQGTGA. This CDR3 contains 14 residues. CDR3 loop: CDSSGPGQNTEAFF. CDR3 bases: TGTGACAGCAGTGGACCGGGGCAGAACACTGAAGCTTTCTTT.

This CDR3 is CASSQNMRVASEKLFF. As DNA, the CDR3 is TGCGCCAGCAGCCAAAATATGCGGGTCGCTAGTGAAAAACTGTTTTTT. The chain uses TRBV4-1 and TRBJ1-4; D remains unclear. Germline loops: CDR1 MGHRA, CDR2 YSYEKL. This CDR3 spans 16 amino acids. Trimming left V 2 bases short and J 7 bases short, with 17 bases between.

This sequence joins TRBV6-6 and TRBJ2-5; D gene uncertain. V was cut by 6 bases and J by 2 bases, with 10 bases left in between. The CDR3 covers 13 residues. CDR1 is MNHNY and CDR2 is SVGAGI in the germline V gene (reference sequence). Written as DNA, the CDR3 is TGTGCCAGCAGCCCCCGGGCGCAAGAGACCCAGTACTTC. It specifies CASSPRAQETQYF.

The chain carries TRBV6-5 and TRBJ2-6; no clear D. Per germline, CDR1 MNHEY and CDR2 SVGAGI. This CDR3 has 13 residues. DNA for the CDR3: TGTGCGAGTTCTCCGGGTGGGGCCAACGTCCTGACTTTC. Its protein is CASSPGGANVLTF.

The rearrangement uses TRBV29-1 and TRBJ2-1, with TRBD2 identical over 16 bases. The CDR3 length is 15 residues. CDR1 is SQVTM, CDR2 ANQGSEA, per germline. With 4 bases clipped from V and 10 bases from J, the junction kept 7 bases outside the gene matches. This CDR3 reads CSVVASGLAGGEQFF. The CDR3 nucleotides read TGCAGCGTTGTAGCTTCGGGACTAGCGGGAGGGGAGCAGTTCTTC.

The rearrangement uses TRBV20-1 and TRBJ2-1, with 10 bases fitting TRBD2. Germline loops: CDR1 DFQATT, CDR2 SNEGSKA (reference sequence). The trim removed 7 bases at V and 15 bases at J, leaving 15 bases unmatched. The CDR3 has 13 residues. The CDR3 loop reads CSGSLAGARQVFF. The CDR3, as DNA: TGCAGTGGTAGCCTAGCGGGGGCCCGTCAGGTGTTCTTC.

About this clonotype itself: One junction end does not reproduce the germline sequence, and a read error may be involved. This chain connects TRBV4-2 to TRBJ2-7; 8 bases line up with TRBD2. Germline V gives CDR1 LGHNA, CDR2 YNFKEQ. The CDR3 covers 15 residues. CDR3 in DNA: TGTGCCAACAGCCAAAGCGGGGGCCTCTCCTACGAGCAGTACTTC. As protein: CANSQSGGLSYEQYF.

Comment on this clonotype: A read error may explain this, as a much larger clone is one base away. The chain uses TRBV20-1 and TRBJ1-2; TRBD1 aligns across 7 bases. The CDR3 runs 16 residues. The V segment lost 2 bases and the J segment 0 bases; nucleotides outside the gene matches: 9. Germline V gene sequence: CDR1 DFQATT, CDR2 SNEGSKA (reference sequence). DNA of the CDR3: TGCAGTGCTAGATATGAACAGGGGAAGGCTAACTATGGCTACACCTTC. Protein product: CSARYEQGKANYGYTF.

On this clonotype: The conserved phenylalanine or tryptophan is not found at the CDR3 terminus, so this likely reflects a read error. The chain uses TRBV12-3 or TRBV12-4 and TRBJ2-3; TRBD1 aligns across 9 bases. The trim removed 6 bases at V and 0 bases at J, leaving 4 bases unmatched. The CDR3 has 15 amino acids. Here the CDR3 reads CASRGQGTSTDTQYY. The CDR3 DNA follows: TGTGCCAGCAGGGGACAGGGCACTAGCACAGATACGCAGTATTAT.

The V call is TRBV7-9, the J call TRBJ2-5; D gene uncertain. The CDR3 totals 14 residues. The germline V gene encodes CDR1 SEHNR and CDR2 FQNEAQ (reference sequence). V gave up 3 bases and J gave up 2 bases, with 10 bases separating them. This chain's CDR3 is CASSLTEGQETQYF. CDR3 DNA: TGTGCCAGCAGCTTGACGGAAGGGCAAGAGACCCAGTACTTC.

The rearrangement joins TRBV12-3 or TRBV12-4 to TRBJ1-5; D is undetermined. V dropped 3 bases and J dropped 11 bases, with 11 bases sitting between them. The CDR3 covers 12 residues. In DNA, the CDR3 is TGTGCCAGCAGTTTTAGGATTCCGGCCCAGCATTTT. Amino acid sequence: CASSFRIPAQHF.

This rearrangement joins TRBV25-1 to TRBJ2-2; a weak D match, TRBD1 (5 bases). Trimming stripped 11 bases from V and 3 bases from J, with 7 bases between. The CDR3 is 11 amino acids. Germline assignment: CDR1 MGHDK and CDR2 SYGVNS. The CDR3 region is CASRDTGELFF. As DNA, the CDR3 is TGTGCCTCCAGGGACACCGGGGAGCTGTTTTTT.

This chain connects TRBV11-1 to TRBJ2-1, with no clear D. The CDR3 loop spans 16 amino acids. CDR1 and CDR2 (germline): SGHAT, FQDESV (reference sequence). V shed 2 bases and J shed 8 bases, with 19 bases lying between them. DNA for the CDR3: TGTGCCAGCAGCTTATTATCAGGCTGTAAAGAGGATGAGCAGTTCTTC. Its translation: CASSLLSGCKEDEQFF.

The rearrangement joins TRBV12-3 or TRBV12-4 to TRBJ2-1; D unresolved. The germline V and J ends were trimmed by 7 bases and 0 bases, with 10 bases remaining between them. CDR3 length: 14 amino acids. The CDR3 nucleotides read TGTGCCAGCACTTCGGTAGGCTCCTACAATGAGCAGTTCTTC. Translated: CASTSVGSYNEQFF.

This clonotype was seen ten or more times. The chain is built from TRBV7-9 and TRBJ2-1; D is perhaps TRBD1 (6 bases). The CDR3 runs to 19 residues. Germline V gene lookup returns CDR1 SEHNR and CDR2 FQNEAQ (reference sequence). The V gene lost 1 base and the J gene lost 0 bases, with 19 bases spanning the gap. The CDR3 region is CASSLDGRGGRYSYNEQFF. The CDR3 DNA reads as TGTGCCAGCAGCTTAGATGGCAGGGGTGGCCGCTACTCCTACAATGAGCAGTTCTTC.

On this clonotype: Compared with germline, one end of the junction differs, possibly owing to a read error. This rearrangement joins TRBV6-6 to TRBJ2-1; 9 bases align to TRBD1. Per the germline V gene, CDR1 is MNHNY and CDR2 is SVGAGI (reference sequence). The CDR3 runs 15 residues. CDR3 DNA: TGTGCCAGCAGTTCCCAGGACAGGGGATCCAATGAGCGGTTCTTC. Residues: CASSSQDRGSNERFF.

Notes on this clonotype: This clone may be a read error of a much larger clone one base away. This rearrangement joins TRBV10-2 to TRBJ2-3, with 13 positions matching TRBD2. Per germline, CDR1 WSHSY and CDR2 SAAADI. The CDR3 is made up of 20 amino acids. V dropped 7 bases and J dropped 4; count of bases not matched to a gene: 20. The CDR3 is CASTPNRWTSGSRGSDTQYF. Written as DNA, the CDR3 is TGCGCCAGCACTCCAAACCGATGGACTAGCGGGAGCCGCGGTTCAGATACGCAGTATTTT.

The chain combines TRBV20-1 with TRBJ2-3; tentative D call: TRBD2 (6 bases). The ends were cut back, 4 bases at V and 2 bases at J, with 7 bases in the middle. The CDR3 loop spans 12 amino acids. The germline V gene encodes CDR1 DFQATT and CDR2 SNEGSKA (reference sequence). The CDR3 bases are TGCAGTGCTAAGGGACTCACAGATACGCAGTATTTT. Residues: CSAKGLTDTQYF.

The rearrangement joins TRBV29-1 to TRBJ1-2; no firm D call. This CDR3 has 13 residues. V dropped 7 bases and J dropped 7 bases, with 19 bases sitting between them. Germline assignment: CDR1 SQVTM and CDR2 ANQGSEA. The DNA for the CDR3 is TGCAGCGCTCAAGCGGTACGACTAGGTGGCTACACCTTC. This gives the protein CSAQAVRLGGYTF.

The J gene is TRBJ2-7, the V gene TRBV12-3 or TRBV12-4, with 7 bases lining up with TRBD2. This CDR3 spans 13 amino acids. The trim removed 1 base at V and 5 bases at J, leaving 2 bases unmatched. This chain's CDR3 is CASSLGGTNEQYF. The CDR3 DNA sequence: TGTGCCAGCAGTTTAGGCGGGACTAACGAGCAGTACTTC.

DNA of the CDR3: TGTGCCAGCAGCTCGAATAGTGCCAGTTGGGAGGGGCAGTTCTTC. Translation gives CASSSNSASWEGQFF. V and J are TRBV5-4 and TRBJ2-1; TRBD2 aligns across 7 bases. The J segment lost 12 bases and the V segment lost 3 bases, leaving 15 bases of the junction unmatched. The CDR3 loop spans 15 amino acids. Germline V CDR1 and CDR2: SGHNT, YYREEE (reference sequence). The full variable domain, its missing parts supplied by reference TRBV5-4 and TRBJ2-1, is ETGVTQSPTHLIKTRGQQVTLRCSSQSGHNTVSWYQQALGQGPQFIFQYYREEENGRGNFPPRFSGLQFPNYSSELNVNALELDDSALYLCASSSNSASWEGQFFGPGTRLTVL.

As concerns this clonotype: This clone may be a read error of a much larger clone one base away. V and J are TRBV20-1 and TRBJ2-2, with unresolved D. This CDR3 is built from 16 residues. Looked up from germline, CDR1 is DFQATT and CDR2 is SNEGSKA (reference sequence). CDR3 protein: CNARDPALSNTGELFF. The CDR3 DNA reads as TGCAATGCTAGAGATCCGGCCCTATCGAACACCGGGGAGCTGTTTTTT.

The chain recombines TRBV19 with TRBJ1-6; 7 positions match TRBD1. The ends lost 7 bases at V and 4 bases at J; junction bases unmatched: 4. CDR3 length: 14 residues. The germline V gene has CDR1 LNHDA and CDR2 SQIVND (reference sequence). The CDR3 DNA sequence: TGTGCCAGTAAAAGGACAGGATATAATTCACCCCTCCACTTT. Protein: CASKRTGYNSPLHF.